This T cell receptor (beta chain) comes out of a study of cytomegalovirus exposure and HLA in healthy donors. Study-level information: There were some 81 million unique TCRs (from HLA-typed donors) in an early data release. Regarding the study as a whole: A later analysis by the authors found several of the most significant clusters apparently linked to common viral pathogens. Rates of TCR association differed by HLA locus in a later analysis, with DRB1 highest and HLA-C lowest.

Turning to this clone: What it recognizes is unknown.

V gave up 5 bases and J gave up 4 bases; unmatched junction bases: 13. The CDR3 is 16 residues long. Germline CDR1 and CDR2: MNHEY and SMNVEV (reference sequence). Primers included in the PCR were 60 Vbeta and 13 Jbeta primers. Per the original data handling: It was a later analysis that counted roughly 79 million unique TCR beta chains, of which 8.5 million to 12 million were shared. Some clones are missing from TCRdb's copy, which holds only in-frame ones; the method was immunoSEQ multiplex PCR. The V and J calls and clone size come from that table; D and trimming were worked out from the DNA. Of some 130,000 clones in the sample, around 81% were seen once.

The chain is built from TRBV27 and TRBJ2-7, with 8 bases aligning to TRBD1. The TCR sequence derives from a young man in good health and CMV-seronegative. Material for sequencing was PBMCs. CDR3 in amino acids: CASSHQGAKRGYEQYF. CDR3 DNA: TGTGCCAGCAGTCATCAGGGGGCTAAAAGGGGGTACGAGCAGTACTTC.